The 3 T cell receptor beta chains given below trace back to one sample, sequenced in a study of OX40 agonist ivuxolimab in advanced cancers. TCRdb's table, derived via immunoSEQ multiplex PCR, lists solely in-frame clones and lacks some. The repertoire has some 30,000 clones, 75% to 90% of them found once; the top ten carry roughly an eighth. This specimen was CD4+ or CD8+ T cells sorted from blood, taken in a trial of the OX40 agonist ivuxolimab. These TCRs come from an adult with an advanced solid tumor such as melanoma, head and neck, liver or kidney cancer.

J is TRBJ2-1 and V is TRBV7-9; TRBD2 matches 10 bases. The V segment lost 4 bases and the J segment 3 bases; nucleotides outside the gene matches: 3. The germline CDR1 and CDR2 sequences are SEHNR and FQNEAQ (reference sequence). The CDR3 length is 15 residues. As DNA, the CDR3 is TGTGCCAGCAGCTCCCGGACTAGCGGCTACAATGAGCAGTTCTTC. This gives the protein CASSSRTSGYNEQFF.

In its sample, this clone was seen once. This chain uses TRBV21-1 with TRBJ1-5. TRBV21-1 is tagged as a pseudogene. The CDR3 has 18 amino acids. The CDR3 is CASSRRRGGYKGDQPQHF. The CDR3 nucleotides read TGTGCCAGCAGCAGACGACGTGGAGGGTATAAGGGGGACCAGCCCCAGCATTTT.

This clone has a single count. The chain couples TRBV2 to TRBJ2-5, with D unclear. Germline V gene data show CDR1 as SNHLY and CDR2 as FYNNEI. V lost 6 bases to trimming and J lost 10 bases, with 18 bases between them. The CDR3 contains 13 residues. The CDR3 bases are TGTGCCAGCAGAGATCCGCTCCAACCGGGCCAGTACTTC. Translated, it gives CASRDPLQPGQYF.